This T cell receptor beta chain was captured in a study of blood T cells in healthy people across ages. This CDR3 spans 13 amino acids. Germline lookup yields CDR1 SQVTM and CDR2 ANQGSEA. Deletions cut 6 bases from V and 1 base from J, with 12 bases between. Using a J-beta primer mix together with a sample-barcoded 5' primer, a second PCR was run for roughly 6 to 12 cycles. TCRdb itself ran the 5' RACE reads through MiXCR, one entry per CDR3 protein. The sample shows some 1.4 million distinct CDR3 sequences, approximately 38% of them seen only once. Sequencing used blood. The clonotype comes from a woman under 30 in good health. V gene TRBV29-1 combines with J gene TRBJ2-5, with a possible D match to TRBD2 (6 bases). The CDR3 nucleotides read TGCAGCGTGCCCTGGGACTTCCAAGAGACCCAGTACTTC. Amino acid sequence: CSVPWDFQETQYF.